These 21 T cell receptor beta chains share one sample of origin, sequenced in a study of blood T cell repertoires in COVID-19 (TCRdb year 2020). The library was generated by the immunoSEQ multiplex PCR assay. The immuneACCESS repertoire file appears here via TCRdb, limited to in-frame rearrangements. These files lack a portion of the clones; in checked studies, under half of the deficit traces to unresolved V genes, and the cause of the others is not known. The sample table contains fewer than 350,000 clones; only one count was recorded for more than 70% of them. The ten largest make up over 1% of the sample. Material: PBMCs or T cells enriched from blood (not recorded which). The receptors shown here come from a woman under 40 who had been exposed to COVID-19.

The genes are TRBV5-1 and TRBJ2-1; 8 bases are shared with TRBD2. J gave up 7 bases and V 3 bases, and 15 bases lay outside the gene matches. This CDR3 contains 17 residues. Germline V lookup: CDR1 SGHRS, CDR2 YFSETQ. CDR3 sequence: CASSSPAVLAGLNEQFF. The CDR3 DNA follows: TGCGCCAGCAGCTCCCCCGCGGTTCTAGCGGGCCTGAATGAGCAGTTCTTC.

The chain has TRBV7-8 and TRBJ1-1; a possible D gene is TRBD1 (6 bases). The germline gives CDR1 SGHVS, CDR2 FQNEAQ. The length of the CDR3 is 15 residues. V lost 7 bases, J lost 0 bases, and 15 bases lay in between. This CDR3 is CASTRAGTLNTEAFF. CDR3 nucleotide sequence: TGTGCCAGCACCCGAGCCGGGACATTGAACACTGAAGCTTTCTTT.

The rearrangement uses TRBV6-5 and TRBJ1-1; no reliable D call. The germline V gene has CDR1 MNHEY and CDR2 SVGAGI. V was trimmed by 6 bases and J by 1 base, leaving 9 bases between them. The length of the CDR3 is 13 residues. The CDR3 loop reads CASRVTQNTEAFF. Written as DNA, the CDR3 is TGTGCCAGCAGGGTAACACAGAACACTGAAGCTTTCTTT.

The chain joins TRBV11-3 to TRBJ2-5, with TRBD2 identical over 14 bases. The germline V gene encodes CDR1 SGHNT and CDR2 YENEEA. Germline trimming cut 1 base from V and 4 bases from J; bases unmatched to any gene: 11. The CDR3 has 19 residues. The DNA of the CDR3 is TGTGCCAGCAGCTTAGGACTAGCGGGAGGGCCCTCGATTCGAGAGACCCAGTACTTC. This sequence encodes CASSLGLAGGPSIRETQYF.

The genes are TRBV9 and TRBJ2-7, with a tentative D call TRBD2 (6 bases). The V end lost 4 bases, the J end lost 3 bases, and 14 bases lay between the germline ends. Germline CDR1 reads SGDLS; CDR2 reads YYNGEE. The CDR3 sequence is 14 residues long. The CDR3, as DNA: TGTGCCAGCAGCCCTCGGGACTCCCTCTACGAGCAGTACTTC. Residues: CASSPRDSLYEQYF. Drawing the rest from reference TRBV9 and TRBJ2-7, the complete variable domain is DSGVTQTPKHLITATGQRVTLRCSPRSGDLSVYWYQQSLDQGLQFLIQYYNGEERAKGNILERFSAQQFPDLHSELNLSSLELGDSALYFCASSPRDSLYEQYFGPGTRLTVT.

V is TRBV28 and J is TRBJ1-5, with no clear D. In germline, CDR1 is MDHEN, CDR2 SYDVKM. V lost 6 bases to trimming and J lost 5 bases, with 20 bases between them. The CDR3 length is 16 residues. The CDR3 here is CASSSPRRQKHQPQHF. The CDR3 DNA reads TGTGCCAGCAGCTCACCACGGCGGCAGAAGCATCAGCCCCAGCATTTT.

This clone has only one observation. The V call is TRBV7-8, the J call TRBJ1-2; the D gene is possibly TRBD1 (5 bases). The CDR3 runs to 14 residues. Germline assignment: CDR1 SGHVS and CDR2 FQNEAQ. V was trimmed by 1 base and J by 5 bases, leaving 11 bases between them. The CDR3 spells CASSLGGVRYGYTF. The CDR3 DNA reads as TGTGCCAGCAGCTTAGGGGGGGTTCGGTATGGCTACACCTTC.

The chain employs TRBV5-1 and TRBJ2-1, with TRBD2 as a possible D gene (5 bases). The CDR3 runs 13 residues. V was shortened by 7 bases and J by 3 bases, with 11 bases between the two germline ends. Germline V gene lookup returns CDR1 SGHRS and CDR2 YFSETQ. The CDR3 sequence: CASGELVYNEQFF. The CDR3 DNA is TGCGCCAGCGGGGAGTTAGTCTACAATGAGCAGTTCTTC.

J is TRBJ1-2 and V is TRBV18, with D perhaps TRBD1 (5 bases). The CDR3 is made up of 16 amino acids. V was trimmed by 2 bases and J by 4 bases, leaving 17 bases between them. Germline assignment: CDR1 KGHSH and CDR2 LQKENI. The CDR3 region is CASSPGLWGLGYGYTF. The DNA for the CDR3 is TGTGCCAGCTCACCAGGTCTTTGGGGCTTAGGCTATGGCTACACCTTC.

The gene calls are TRBV3-1 (or the pseudogene TRBV3-2) and TRBJ2-7, with D possibly TRBD1 on 5 matching bases. Trimming removed 1 base from V and 2 bases from J, with 18 bases in between. Looked up from germline, CDR1 is LGHDT and CDR2 is YNNKEL (reference sequence). The CDR3 consists of 17 residues. CDR3 in amino acids: CASSQGLGLYGTYEQYF. CDR3 coding DNA: TGTGCCAGCAGCCAAGGGTTGGGGCTTTACGGAACCTACGAGCAGTACTTC.

The chain employs TRBV27 and TRBJ2-7; maybe TRBD1 (7 bases). The CDR3 has 16 amino acids. Germline V gene lookup returns CDR1 MNHEY and CDR2 SMNVEV (reference sequence). V lost 3 bases, J lost 12 bases, and 27 bases lay in between. The CDR3 coding sequence is TGTGCCAGCAGTTTTATCGAAGTGGAGGGGGCCCGGAGATTGTACTTC. Translating it yields CASSFIEVEGARRLYF.

The chain combines TRBV5-1 with TRBJ2-3; 10 bases match TRBD2. J lost 1 base, V lost 4 bases, and 6 bases had no gene match. Germline V gene lookup returns CDR1 SGHRS and CDR2 YFSETQ. This CDR3 has 16 amino acids. The CDR3 sequence is CASSRGLAAGTDTQYF. DNA for the CDR3: TGCGCCAGCAGCCGAGGACTAGCGGCAGGCACAGATACGCAGTATTTT.

The rearrangement uses TRBV10-2 and TRBJ1-1; 8 bases fit TRBD1. Germline trimming cut 3 bases from V and 2 bases from J; bases unmatched to any gene: 8. This CDR3 contains 16 residues. The germline V gene has CDR1 WSHSY and CDR2 SAAADI. CDR3: CASSDGSRGRNTEAFF. The CDR3 nucleotides are TGCGCCAGCAGTGACGGCAGCAGGGGGCGAAACACTGAAGCTTTCTTT.

This chain joins TRBV3-1 (or the pseudogene TRBV3-2) and TRBJ1-6; 9 bases fit TRBD1. The V segment lost 3 bases and the J segment 5 bases; nucleotides outside the gene matches: 8. The germline CDR1 and CDR2 sequences are LGHDT and YNNKEL (reference sequence). CDR3 size: 17 residues. The DNA for the CDR3 is TGTGCCAGCAGCCAGCGACAGGGGGACTCTCATAATTCACCCCTCCACTTT. Its protein is CASSQRQGDSHNSPLHF.

V and J are TRBV6-5 and TRBJ2-7, with D possibly being TRBD2 (5 bases). Germline V gene lookup returns CDR1 MNHEY and CDR2 SVGAGI. Trimming removed 6 bases at V and 6 bases at J, with 15 bases between. CDR3 size: 13 residues. The CDR3 DNA reads as TGTGCCAGCAGCCGGGGATTGGCACTCGAGCAGTACTTC. Its protein is CASSRGLALEQYF.

This sequence joins TRBV27 and TRBJ2-7, with TRBD2 matching 7 bases. From germline, CDR1 is MNHEY and CDR2 SMNVEV (reference sequence). The junction had 18 bases not matched to a gene; V was cut back by 6 bases and J by 7 bases. This CDR3 spans 16 amino acids. The DNA for the CDR3 is TGTGCCAGCAGCCCGTCGACTAGCCCGGAGCTGTGGGAGCAGTACTTC. Encoded protein: CASSPSTSPELWEQYF.

This clone showed up just a few times. CDR3 sequence reads: CASSATTRAYEQYF. The CDR3 DNA reads TGTGCCAGCAGCGCTACGACTAGAGCCTACGAGCAGTACTTC. The chain employs TRBV9 and TRBJ2-7; a possible D gene is TRBD2 (6 bases). The CDR3 length is 14 residues. Germline CDR1 is SGDLS and CDR2 is YYNGEE. Trimming pared 3 bases from V and 2 bases from J, leaving 12 bases between.

The rearrangement uses TRBV28 and TRBJ2-7; perhaps TRBD2 as D (6 bases). CDR3 length: 14 amino acids. V was clipped by 7 bases and J by 0 bases, with 13 bases between them. Germline V gene sequence: CDR1 MDHEN, CDR2 SYDVKM. CDR3 sequence (DNA): TGTGCCAGCACCCCCCGGGGGATCTCCTACGAGCAGTACTTC. It codes for CASTPRGISYEQYF.

The J gene is TRBJ2-1, the V gene TRBV12-3 or TRBV12-4; D is uncertain. The V end lost 2 bases, the J end lost 3 bases, and 5 bases lay between the germline ends. The CDR3 loop spans 13 amino acids. In nucleotides, the CDR3 is TGTGCCAGCAGTTTACGGAGCTACAATGAGCAGTTCTTC. It yields the protein CASSLRSYNEQFF.

This chain joins TRBV5-1 and TRBJ2-1, with no clear D. The V end lost 6 bases, the J end lost 1 base, and 14 bases lay between the germline ends. Germline lookup yields CDR1 SGHRS and CDR2 YFSETQ. The CDR3 runs to 15 residues. The DNA for the CDR3 is TGCGCCAGCAACCCAGAGACATATTCCTACAATGAGCAGTTCTTC. It codes for CASNPETYSYNEQFF.

A single count supports this clone. The chain joins TRBV5-1 to TRBJ1-1, with 8 bases that match TRBD1. The CDR3 covers 15 residues. V lost 4 bases and J lost 7; bases outside the gene matches: 12. Germline CDR1 and CDR2: SGHRS and YFSETQ. The chain's CDR3 is CASSPGTGRSYEAFF. The CDR3 bases are TGCGCCAGCAGCCCCGGGACAGGCCGATCCTATGAAGCTTTCTTT.